The 3 T cell receptor beta chains below come from one sample, sequenced in a study of blood T cells in healthy people across ages. Through a sample-barcoded 5' primer and a J-beta primer mix, a second PCR was run for roughly 6 to 12 cycles. TCRdb re-analysed the 5' RACE reads in MiXCR, keeping a single row per CDR3 protein. The sample consists of under 2,000,000 distinct CDR3 sequences, about 50% of them appearing once. Sample: blood. The receptors stem from a woman aged 40-49 years in good health.

This chain joins TRBV9 and TRBJ2-5; 9 bases are a match to TRBD2. The germline CDR1 and CDR2 sequences are SGDLS and YYNGEE. The V and J ends lost 2 bases and 3 bases, in that order; junction bases with no gene match: 14. The CDR3 loop spans 18 amino acids. CDR3 sequence reads: CASSVGSLRGGPKETQYF. The CDR3 DNA follows: TGTGCCAGCAGCGTTGGATCTTTGCGGGGGGGGCCGAAAGAGACCCAGTACTTC.

This clonotype has more than one count but fewer than ten. The CDR3 DNA reads as TGTGCCAGCAGCTCCTCGGGACGTGCAGAGACCCAGTACTTC. Protein sequence: CASSSSGRAETQYF. The chain combines TRBV7-2 with TRBJ2-5, with D possibly called TRBD1 or TRBD2 (5 bases each). This CDR3 contains 14 residues. Germline V lookup: CDR1 SGHTA, CDR2 FQGNSA. V was trimmed by 4 bases and J by 4 bases, leaving 13 bases between them.

V gene TRBV7-8 combines with J gene TRBJ2-5; 7 nucleotides line up with TRBD1. CDR1 and CDR2 (germline): SGHVS, FQNEAQ. V lost 5 bases and J lost 5; bases outside the gene matches: 8. This CDR3 contains 14 residues. This CDR3 reads CASSEGQERETQYF. In DNA, the CDR3 is TGTGCCAGCAGCGAAGGACAGGAAAGGGAGACCCAGTACTTC.